This entry lists 23 T cell receptor beta chains sequenced from one sample in a study of long-term antiretroviral therapy in people with HIV (dated by TCRdb to the early 2020s). The immunoSEQ hsTCRB v3.0 assay was used at survey level resolution for TRB variable region sequencing. In its TCRdb copy, this immuneACCESS table keeps in-frame sequences only and misses some clones. Where compared with another copy, unresolved V genes explain less than half of these, and the others have no known cause. For this sample there are just over 20,000 clones; roughly 85% appear just once. The ten largest clones add up to around 9% of the sample. Sequenced here: unsorted PBMCs, sampled 4.1 years after starting antiretroviral therapy. These receptor sequences come from a woman in her 40s with HIV.

The V and J genes are TRBV5-8 and TRBJ2-5; D might be TRBD1 or TRBD2, each matching 5 bases. The ends were cut back, 4 bases at V and 2 bases at J, with 12 bases in the middle. The CDR3 extends over 14 amino acids. Germline values: CDR1 SGHTS, CDR2 YDEGEE. CDR3 residues: CASSQREGQETQYF. The CDR3 coding sequence is TGTGCCAGCAGCCAGAGAGAGGGGCAAGAGACCCAGTACTTC.

The rearrangement links TRBV4-1 to TRBJ2-7, with no clear D. Germline CDR1 MGHRA, CDR2 YSYEKL. The germline V and J ends were trimmed by 3 bases and 0 bases, with 12 bases remaining between them. The CDR3 runs 15 residues. In DNA form, the CDR3 reads TGCGCCAGCAGCCACCCCCTAAGTAGCTCCTACGAGCAGTACTTC. This translates into CASSHPLSSSYEQYF.

The J gene is TRBJ1-1, the V gene TRBV4-1, with TRBD1 identical over 7 bases. The length of the CDR3 is 15 residues. Germline loops: CDR1 MGHRA, CDR2 YSYEKL. The V gene end was trimmed by 3 bases and the J gene end by 0 bases; junction bases not matched to a gene: 4. Here the CDR3 reads CASSQTGPMNTEAFF. The DNA of the CDR3 is TGCGCCAGCAGCCAGACAGGGCCCATGAACACTGAAGCTTTCTTT.

In this sample, this clone turned up a few times. The chain links TRBV6-1 to TRBJ1-2; possible D gene TRBD1, 5 bases. This CDR3 region has 18 residues. V was shortened by 1 base and J by 10 bases, with 28 bases between the two germline ends. Germline values: CDR1 MNHNS, CDR2 SASEGT. The CDR3 is CASSEVGGWEAHVPHYTF. The CDR3 region has the DNA TGTGCCAGCAGTGAAGTGGGGGGTTGGGAGGCACACGTTCCCCACTACACCTTC.

The chain combines TRBV20-1 with TRBJ2-1, with TRBD2 as a possible D gene (5 bases). The CDR3 loop spans 11 amino acids. Germline V gives CDR1 DFQATT, CDR2 SNEGSKA (reference sequence). V was shortened by 3 bases and J by 5 bases, with 5 bases between the two germline ends. CDR3 coding DNA: TGCAGTGCTAGGGAGGACAATGAGCAGTTCTTC. Translation: CSAREDNEQFF.

The J gene is TRBJ2-1, the V gene TRBV7-2, with 11 positions matching TRBD1. Looked up from germline, CDR1 is SGHTA and CDR2 is FQGNSA. V lost 5 bases and J lost 9; bases outside the gene matches: 9. The CDR3 runs to 15 residues. The CDR3 DNA follows: TGTGCCAGCAGCACAACCGGGACAGGGGGTCTTGAGCAGTTCTTC. Encoded protein: CASSTTGTGGLEQFF. Drawing the rest from reference TRBV7-2 and TRBJ2-1, the complete variable domain is GAGVSQSPSNKVTEKGKDVELRCDPISGHTALYWYRQSLGQGLEFLIYFQGNSAPDKSGLPSDRFSAERTGGSVSTLTIQRTQQEDSAVYLCASSTTGTGGLEQFFGPGTRLTVL.

A few counts support this clone. This chain connects TRBV10-3 to TRBJ1-5; the D is unclear. The V end lost 4 bases, the J end lost 7 bases, and 11 bases lay between the germline ends. The CDR3 totals 13 residues. The V gene's germline CDR1 is ENHRY and CDR2 SYGVKD. The CDR3 region is CAISATAQQPQHF. The CDR3 nucleotides are TGTGCCATCAGTGCAACGGCGCAGCAGCCCCAGCATTTT.

This clone was seen only a few times. The chain is built from TRBV5-1 and TRBJ1-1; D is perhaps TRBD1 (5 bases). The CDR3 loop spans 22 amino acids. CDR1 is SGHRS, CDR2 YFSETQ, per germline. Trimming stripped 0 bases from V and 1 base from J, with 31 bases between. The CDR3 sequence: CASSLDPWDRRGTVFSNTEAFF. The DNA for the CDR3 is TGCGCCAGCAGCTTGGATCCCTGGGACCGGAGGGGAACGGTTTTTTCGAACACTGAAGCTTTCTTT.

This clone was seen a few times. The chain employs TRBV7-2 and TRBJ1-1; D gene ambiguous. CDR1 is SGHTA, CDR2 FQGNSA, per germline. This CDR3 comprises 14 residues. V lost 1 base, J lost 1 base, and 7 bases lay in between. CDR3 protein: CASSLVPENTEAFF. The CDR3 DNA reads TGTGCCAGCAGCTTAGTTCCAGAGAACACTGAAGCTTTCTTT.

The rearrangement links TRBV19 to TRBJ2-1; no firm D call. The CDR3 length is 12 residues. V gave up 2 bases and J gave up 5 bases, with 4 bases separating them. Looked up from germline, CDR1 is LNHDA and CDR2 is SQIVND (reference sequence). CDR3 sequence reads: CASSIYDNEQFF. The CDR3 nucleotides read TGTGCCAGTAGTATATATGACAATGAGCAGTTCTTC. The complete variable domain, with remaining parts taken from reference TRBV19 and TRBJ2-1, reads DGGITQSPKYLFRKEGQNVTLSCEQNLNHDAMYWYRQDPGQGLRLIYYSQIVNDFQKGDIAEGYSVSREKKESFPLTVTSAQKNPTAFYLCASSIYDNEQFFGPGTRLTVL.

The V and J genes are TRBV19 and TRBJ1-2; possibly TRBD1 for D (6 bases). V lost 5 bases to trimming and J lost 1 base, with 14 bases between them. Germline V CDR1 and CDR2: LNHDA, SQIVND (reference sequence). The CDR3 length is 15 residues. The CDR3 sequence is CASSRQVRLNYGYTF. In nucleotides, the CDR3 is TGTGCCAGTAGTCGACAGGTTAGGCTTAACTATGGCTACACCTTC.

The rearrangement links TRBV5-6 to TRBJ1-5, with D hard to call. Germline-derived CDR1 and CDR2 are SGHDT and YYEEEE. Trimming left V 7 bases short and J 7 bases short, with 18 bases between. The CDR3 is 14 amino acids. The CDR3 DNA sequence: TGTGCCAGCGCCTCGGGAGGGTCGGGACAGCCCCAGCATTTT. Translation: CASASGGSGQPQHF.

This clone occurred a few times. CDR3 region: CASSLQENTEAFF. The CDR3 nucleotides are TGTGCCAGCAGCTTACAAGAGAACACTGAAGCTTTCTTT. The chain is built from TRBV7-9 and TRBJ1-1, with D unclear. The V and J ends lost 2 bases and 1 base respectively, with 5 bases between them. The CDR3 consists of 13 residues. In germline, CDR1 is SEHNR, CDR2 FQNEAQ (reference sequence).

This clone was counted a few times. The chain joins TRBV19 to TRBJ1-1, with D unresolved. The CDR3 is 15 residues long. The V gene's germline CDR1 is LNHDA and CDR2 SQIVND (reference sequence). The V and J ends lost 5 bases and 2 bases respectively, with 15 bases between them. CDR3 sequence reads: CASSRTFVGNTEAFF. The CDR3 region has the DNA TGTGCCAGTAGTCGAACATTCGTAGGAAACACTGAAGCTTTCTTT.

The rearrangement links TRBV28 to TRBJ2-1; D call uncertain. Germline V gene data show CDR1 as MDHEN and CDR2 as SYDVKM. The V end was cut by 5 bases, the J end by 0 bases, with 5 bases between. This CDR3 is built from 13 residues. This CDR3 is CASSPSSYNEQFF. In DNA, the CDR3 is TGTGCCAGCAGTCCCAGCTCCTACAATGAGCAGTTCTTC.

The chain links TRBV7-2 to TRBJ2-7; TRBD2 aligns across 9 bases. The CDR3 runs 15 residues. V was pared by 5 bases and J by 2 bases, with 7 bases of the junction left unmatched. Looked up from germline, CDR1 is SGHTA and CDR2 is FQGNSA. CDR3 nucleotides: TGTGCCAGCAGCCTCGGGACTAGCAGGACCTACGAGCAGTACTTC. It codes for CASSLGTSRTYEQYF.

The V call is TRBV5-4, the J call TRBJ2-3; 9 bases map to TRBD2. Unmatched junction bases numbered 6, after V lost 2 bases and J lost 5 bases. The CDR3 loop spans 15 amino acids. Per the germline V gene, CDR1 is SGHNT and CDR2 is YYREEE (reference sequence). CDR3 in amino acids: CASSLLAGAGDTQYF. Written as DNA, the CDR3 is TGTGCCAGCAGCTTATTAGCGGGAGCGGGAGATACGCAGTATTTT.

The rearrangement links TRBV5-4 to TRBJ1-1, with 8 bases matching TRBD1. V trimming: 5 bases; J trimming: 7 bases; junction bases outside the gene matches: 4. This CDR3 comprises 12 residues. CDR1 SGHNT and CDR2 YYREEE come from the germline V gene (reference sequence). The CDR3, as DNA: TGTGCCAGCAGGGAAGGACAGGGTGAAGCTTTCTTT. Protein product: CASREGQGEAFF.

V is TRBV28 and J is TRBJ2-3; D may be TRBD1 or TRBD2 (6 bases each). This CDR3 comprises 14 residues. Trimming took off 5 bases at V and 3 bases at J, with 12 bases between the two ends. Germline lookup yields CDR1 MDHEN and CDR2 SYDVKM. The DNA of the CDR3 is TGTGCCAGCAGTACGGAGGGGGGAACAGATACGCAGTATTTT. Translating it yields CASSTEGGTDTQYF. Drawing the rest from reference TRBV28 and TRBJ2-3, the complete variable domain is DVKVTQSSRYLVKRTGEKVFLECVQDMDHENMFWYRQDPGLGLRLIYFSYDVKMKEKGDIPEGYSVSREKKERFSLILESASTNQTSMYLCASSTEGGTDTQYFGPGTRLTVL.

The V gene is TRBV6-4, the J gene TRBJ2-7; D call uncertain. The germline V gene encodes CDR1 MRHNA and CDR2 SNTAGT. V was pared by 2 bases and J by 6 bases, with 14 bases between. This CDR3 is built from 14 residues. CDR3 sequence (DNA): TGTGCCAGCAGTGACAGAAGGATCGTCGGCGAGCAGTACTTC. It codes for CASSDRRIVGEQYF.

This sequence joins TRBV6-5 and TRBJ2-2, with 7 bases fitting TRBD1. The CDR3 is 14 residues long. The V gene's germline CDR1 is MNHEY and CDR2 SVGAGI. J gave up 4 bases and V 6 bases, and 5 bases lay outside the gene matches. CDR3 residues: CASRKGQSTGELFF. In DNA, the CDR3 is TGTGCCAGCAGAAAGGGACAGAGCACCGGGGAGCTGTTTTTT.

The chain couples TRBV5-1 to TRBJ2-3, with unresolved D. CDR1 and CDR2 (germline): SGHRS, YFSETQ. The CDR3 sequence is 11 residues long. V shed 4 bases and J shed 3 bases, with 3 bases lying between them. Here the CDR3 DNA reads TGCGCCAGCAGCACGACAGATACGCAGTATTTT. Protein sequence: CASSTTDTQYF.

The chain links TRBV30 to TRBJ2-3, with D maybe TRBD2 (6 bases). CDR3 length equals 20 residues. Deletions cut 4 bases from V and 0 bases from J, with 29 bases between. Germline assignment: CDR1 GTSNPN and CDR2 SVGIG (reference sequence). Here the CDR3 DNA reads TGTGCCTGGAATGGGGGATTCACGCCTAGACCCAGCGGGAGCACAGATACGCAGTATTTT. Its protein is CAWNGGFTPRPSGSTDTQYF.